This TCR beta chain is from a study of T cells in Graves' hyperthyroidism and ophthalmopathy. TCR beta CDR3 sequences were amplified from RNA transcripts. First-round RT-PCR targeting the TCR CDR3 was performed with the HTBI primer set. TCRdb itself ran the multiplex PCR reads through MiXCR, one entry per CDR3 protein. This sample has some 360,000 distinct CDR3 sequences, with roughly 18% found just once. Germline lookup yields CDR1 MNHEY and CDR2 SVGEGT. This CDR3 is built from 16 residues. Between the trimmed V and J ends, which lost 6 bases and 2 bases, there was a span of 17 bases. Over 8 ml fresh peripheral blood yielded the PBMCs.

Sequencing used blood. This clonotype originated in a woman between 40 and 50 years old with Graves' ophthalmopathy. The rearrangement uses TRBV6-2 or TRBV6-3 and TRBJ1-5; tentatively, D is TRBD1 (6 bases). The CDR3 nucleotides are TGTGCCAGCAGCAGTGGGGCAGGGGCCCGCAATCAGCCCCAGCATTTT. It codes for CASSSGAGARNQPQHF.